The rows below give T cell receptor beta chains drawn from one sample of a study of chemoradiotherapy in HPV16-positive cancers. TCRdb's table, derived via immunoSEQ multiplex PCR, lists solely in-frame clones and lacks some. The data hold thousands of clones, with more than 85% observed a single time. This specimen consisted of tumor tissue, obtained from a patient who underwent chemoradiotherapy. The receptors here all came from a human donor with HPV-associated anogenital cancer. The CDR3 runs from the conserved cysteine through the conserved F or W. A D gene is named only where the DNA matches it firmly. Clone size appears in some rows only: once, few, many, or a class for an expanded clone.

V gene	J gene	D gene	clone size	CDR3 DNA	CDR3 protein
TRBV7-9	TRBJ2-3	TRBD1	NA	TGTGCCAGCAGCTTCGGGACAGGGGGCGCAGATACGCAGTATTTT	CASSFGTGGADTQYF
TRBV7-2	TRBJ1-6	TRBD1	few	TGTGCCAGCAGCTTACAGGGGGCAGGTTATTCACCCCTCCACTTT	CASSLQGAGYSPLHF
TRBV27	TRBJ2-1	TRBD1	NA	TGTGCCAGCAGTCCTAAAAAACAGGGGGACTCCTACAATGAGCAGTTCTTC	CASSPKKQGDSYNEQFF
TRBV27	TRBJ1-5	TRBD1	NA	TGTGCCAGCAGTACCTCGACAGGGGGCAATCAGCCCCAGCATTTT	CASSTSTGGNQPQHF
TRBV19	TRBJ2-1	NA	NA	TGTGCCAGTAGGGGGGTCCCCAGTGAGCAGTTCTTC	CASRGVPSEQFF
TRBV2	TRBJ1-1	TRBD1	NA	TGTGCCAGCAGTGCCACAGGGGGAGTCACTGAAGCTTTCTTT	CASSATGGVTEAFF
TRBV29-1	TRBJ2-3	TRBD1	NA	TGCAGCGCCCGGGACAGGGGGCGAGGGGCCACAGATACGCAGTATTTT	CSARDRGRGATDTQYF
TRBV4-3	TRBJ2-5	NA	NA	TGCGCCAGCAGCCAATCGGCTAGCGTCCGGGAACAGTACTTC	CASSQSASVREQYF
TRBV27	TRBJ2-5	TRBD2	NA	TGTGCCAGCAGTTTGTTCAGCGGGATGTGGGAGACCCAGTACTTC	CASSLFSGMWETQYF
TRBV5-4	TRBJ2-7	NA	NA	TGTGCCAGCAGCTTTAAAGGGGCCCCCCTCGAGCAGTACTTC	CASSFKGAPLEQYF
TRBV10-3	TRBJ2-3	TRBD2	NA	TGTGCCATCGGGGGGGGATATGAAGATACGCAGTATTTT	CAIGGGYEDTQYF
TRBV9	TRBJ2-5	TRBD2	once	TGTGCCAGCAGCGTCGGACTAGCTCAAGAGACCCAGTACTTC	CASSVGLAQETQYF
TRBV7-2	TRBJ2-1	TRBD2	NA	TGTGCCAGCAGCTCACGAGCGGGAGGGTTTGCCAATGAGCAGTTCTTC	CASSSRAGGFANEQFF
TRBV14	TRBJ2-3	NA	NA	TGTGCCAGCAGCCCCTCGACTCCGCCGGACCAACCTACGCAGTATTTT	CASSPSTPPDQPTQYF
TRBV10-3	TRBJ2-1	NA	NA	TGTGCCATCAGCGGGTCGTCGGAGGAGCAGTTCTTC	CAISGSSEEQFF
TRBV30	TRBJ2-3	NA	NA	TGTGCCTGGAGTGTACAAGGGGCCACAGATACGCAGTATTTT	CAWSVQGATDTQYF
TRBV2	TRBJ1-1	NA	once	TGTGCCAGCAGTGGGGCCGGGGCCCAAGCTTTCTTT	CASSGAGAQAFF
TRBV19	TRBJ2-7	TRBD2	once	TGTGCCAGTAGCTACTGGGGGGGCGAGCAGTACTTC	CASSYWGGEQYF
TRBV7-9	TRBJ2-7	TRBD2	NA	TGTGCCAGCAGCCTGGGACTAGCGGGAGACTGGGAGCAGTACTTC	CASSLGLAGDWEQYF
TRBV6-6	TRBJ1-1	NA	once	TGTGCCAGCAGTCTGAGCACTGAAGCTTTCTTT	CASSLSTEAFF
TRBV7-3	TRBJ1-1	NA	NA	TGTGCCAGCAGCGGCCTCGGGGGAATAGTTTGGAACACTGAAGCTTTCTTT	CASSGLGGIVWNTEAFF
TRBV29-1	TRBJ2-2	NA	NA	TGCAGCGCCTCCGGCTGGGGCTCGAACACCGGGGAGCTGTTTTTT	CSASGWGSNTGELFF
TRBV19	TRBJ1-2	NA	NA	TGTGCCAGTAGTATAGAATTTCACAGGACCCATGGCTACACCTTC	CASSIEFHRTHGYTF
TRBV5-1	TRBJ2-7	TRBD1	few	TGCGCCAGCAGTTGGGGGACAGGGGGTGAGCAGTACTTC	CASSWGTGGEQYF
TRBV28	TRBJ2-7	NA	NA	TGTGCCAGCACAGGGAACTACGAGCAGTACTTC	CASTGNYEQYF
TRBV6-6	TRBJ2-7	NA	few	TGTGCCAGCAGCCGCCGAGGGTTCGACGAGCAGTACTTC	CASSRRGFDEQYF
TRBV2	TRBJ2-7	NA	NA	TGTGCCAGCAGCCTCGGACAGATCTCCTACGAGCAGTACTTC	CASSLGQISYEQYF